This entry lists 27 T cell receptor beta chains sequenced from one sample in a study of cytomegalovirus exposure and HLA in healthy donors. Primers: 60 Vbeta forward and 13 Jbeta reverse. Method: immunoSEQ multiplex PCR; TCRdb's copy keeps in-frame clones and lacks some. Among 85,000 to 100,000 clones listed, roughly four fifths were seen once. The specimen was PBMCs. These receptors came from a human donor in good health.

This rearrangement joins TRBV29-1 to TRBJ2-5; 8 nucleotides match TRBD1. This CDR3 comprises 14 residues. Germline V CDR1 and CDR2: SQVTM, ANQGSEA. V shed 7 bases and J 3 bases; nucleotides not matched to a gene: 10. The CDR3 spells CSGTQGDAKETQYF. CDR3 nucleotides: TGCAGCGGGACACAGGGGGACGCGAAAGAGACCCAGTACTTC.

This clone was detected only a few times. The V gene is TRBV2, the J gene TRBJ2-1; 10 bases fit TRBD2. CDR1 SNHLY and CDR2 FYNNEI come from the germline V gene. J was trimmed by 3 bases and V by 2 bases; bases with no gene match: 1. The CDR3 contains 15 residues. CDR3 DNA sequence: TGTGCCAGCAGTGAACTAGCGGGAGACTACAATGAGCAGTTCTTC. Translating it yields CASSELAGDYNEQFF.

The chain employs TRBV7-2 and TRBJ2-1; D gene unclear. Per germline, CDR1 SGHTA and CDR2 FQGNSA. Between the trimmed V and J ends, which lost 2 bases and 11 bases, there was a span of 10 bases. There are 12 residues in the CDR3. DNA for the CDR3: TGTGCCAGCAGCTTATCCGGTTCTAAGCAGTTCTTC. It specifies CASSLSGSKQFF.

V is TRBV4-3 and J is TRBJ2-5; tentative D call: TRBD1 (5 bases). The J call may be incorrect, as the DNA end agrees better with TRBJ2-7. Germline assignment: CDR1 LGHNA and CDR2 YSLEER. The CDR3 runs 13 residues. For the CDR3, the DNA is TGCGCCAGCAGCCAAAACCAGGGTGCCGAGCAGTACTTC. Its protein is CASSQNQGAEQYF.

This chain connects TRBV5-4 to TRBJ2-3; 15 positions match TRBD2. The CDR3 is 17 residues long. CDR1 is SGHNT, CDR2 YYREEE, per germline (reference sequence). Trimming cost V 3 bases and J 2 bases; bases outside gene matches: 4. CDR3 in DNA: TGTGCCAGCAGCTACGGGACTAGCGGGAGGAACACAGATACGCAGTATTTT. Protein product: CASSYGTSGRNTDTQYF.

In DNA, the CDR3 is TGTGCCAGCAGAATAACGTGGCTAGCGGGAGAGGCCGGGGAGCTGTTTTTT. Translation: CASRITWLAGEAGELFF. This chain links TRBV27 with TRBJ2-2, with 10 nucleotides matching TRBD2. In germline, CDR1 is MNHEY, CDR2 SMNVEV (reference sequence). The CDR3 runs to 17 residues. J gave up 6 bases and V 6 bases, and 13 bases lay outside the gene matches.

This clone was counted between two and nine times. The chain recombines TRBV5-6 with TRBJ1-4, with D maybe TRBD1 (6 bases). Trimming removed 1 base at V and 6 bases at J, with 13 bases between. Looked up from germline, CDR1 is SGHDT and CDR2 is YYEEEE. CDR3 length equals 15 residues. This CDR3 is CASSLMDRGDEKLFF. The CDR3 coding sequence is TGTGCCAGCAGCTTGATGGACAGAGGGGATGAAAAACTGTTTTTT.

The rearrangement links TRBV19 to TRBJ1-5, with D possibly matching TRBD1 (5 bases). Germline CDR1 is LNHDA and CDR2 is SQIVND (reference sequence). V gave up 3 bases and J gave up 2 bases, with 14 bases separating them. This CDR3 comprises 16 residues. The CDR3 coding sequence is TGTGCCAGTAGTATGAGTGGGGACTTCGGCAATCAGCCCCAGCATTTT. It yields the protein CASSMSGDFGNQPQHF.

The V and J genes are TRBV19 and TRBJ1-1, with a possible D match to TRBD1 (5 bases). Germline values: CDR1 LNHDA, CDR2 SQIVND (reference sequence). V lost 2 bases to trimming and J lost 8 bases, with 9 bases between them. CDR3 length: 12 residues. CDR3 coding DNA: TGTGCCAGTAGTATACGGCCAGGGGAAGCTTTCTTT. Encoded protein: CASSIRPGEAFF.

This chain connects TRBV5-1 to TRBJ1-2; 8 bases are shared with TRBD1. The V gene end was trimmed by 0 bases and the J gene end by 8 bases; junction bases not matched to a gene: 6. CDR1 is SGHRS and CDR2 is YFSETQ in the germline V gene. The CDR3 spans 14 residues. Here the CDR3 reads CASSLGGQVEGYTF. Here the CDR3 DNA reads TGCGCCAGCAGCTTGGGGGGACAGGTTGAAGGCTACACCTTC.

The rearrangement joins TRBV19 to TRBJ2-3, with 11 bases fitting TRBD2. Germline lookup yields CDR1 LNHDA and CDR2 SQIVND (reference sequence). This CDR3 has 17 residues. V was clipped by 3 bases and J by 6 bases; unmatched bases: 11. CDR3 coding DNA: TGTGCCAGTAGTATTTTAGCGGGGGGGCTTACGGCGGATACGCAGTATTTT. This codes for CASSILAGGLTADTQYF.

This clone showed up just once. The V and J genes are TRBV27 and TRBJ2-1, with TRBD2 identical over 12 bases. Germline V gene lookup returns CDR1 MNHEY and CDR2 SMNVEV (reference sequence). V was clipped by 3 bases and J by 7 bases; unmatched bases: 7. This CDR3 region has 16 residues. CDR3 DNA: TGTGCCAGCAGTTTTGGGACTAGCGGGTTGGGTAATGAGCAGTTCTTC. It yields the protein CASSFGTSGLGNEQFF.

This sequence joins TRBV19 and TRBJ2-7, with D possibly TRBD2 on 6 matching bases. The CDR3 has 16 amino acids. Per germline, CDR1 LNHDA and CDR2 SQIVND (reference sequence). The V end was cut by 4 bases, the J end by 4 bases, with 20 bases between. The CDR3 DNA reads as TGTGCCAGTAGTACCCGCGTAGGAGGGATAGTGTACGAGCAGTACTTC. Its translation: CASSTRVGGIVYEQYF.

The chain employs TRBV2 and TRBJ1-5, with 10 positions matching TRBD1. Looked up from germline, CDR1 is SNHLY and CDR2 is FYNNEI. With 4 bases clipped from V and 4 bases from J, the junction kept 7 bases outside the gene matches. The CDR3 consists of 16 residues. Here the CDR3 reads CASSVDRGRANQPQHF. The CDR3 bases are TGTGCCAGCAGTGTAGACAGGGGGCGGGCTAATCAGCCCCAGCATTTT.

This sequence joins TRBV19 and TRBJ2-5; 9 bases align to TRBD1. This CDR3 is 15 amino acids long. With 6 bases clipped from V and 2 bases from J, the junction kept 7 bases outside the gene matches. Germline CDR1 reads LNHDA; CDR2 reads SQIVND (reference sequence). CDR3 sequence: CASSLGQGLQETQYF. The CDR3 DNA reads TGTGCCAGTAGCCTTGGACAGGGGCTACAAGAGACCCAGTACTTC.

The J gene is TRBJ2-1, the V gene TRBV29-1, with TRBD1 matching 9 bases. Germline V lookup: CDR1 SQVTM, CDR2 ANQGSEA. V trimming: 7 bases; J trimming: 2 bases; junction bases outside the gene matches: 3. The CDR3 runs 13 residues. The CDR3 DNA follows: TGCAGCGGTGGACAGGGGCCCTACAATGAGCAGTTCTTC. Translated: CSGGQGPYNEQFF.

This rearrangement joins TRBV11-2 to TRBJ2-5, with 8 bases aligning to TRBD2. CDR1 and CDR2 from the germline V gene are SGHAT and FQNNGV. The CDR3 runs to 15 residues. Trimming cost V 6 bases and J 5 bases; bases outside gene matches: 11. Here the CDR3 reads CASSPLRGGLETQYF. The CDR3, as DNA: TGTGCCAGCAGTCCACTCCGGGGGGGCCTGGAGACCCAGTACTTC. Drawing the rest from reference TRBV11-2 and TRBJ2-5, the complete variable domain is EAGVAQSPRYKIIEKRQSVAFWCNPISGHATLYWYQQILGQGPKLLIQFQNNGVVDDSQLPKDRFSAERLKGVDSTLKIQPAKLEDSAVYLCASSPLRGGLETQYFGPGTRLLVL.

The chain combines TRBV2 with TRBJ2-2; D unclear. CDR3 length: 15 amino acids. Germline V gene data show CDR1 as SNHLY and CDR2 as FYNNEI. The V end was cut by 2 bases, the J end by 1 base, with 8 bases between. For the CDR3, the DNA is TGTGCCAGCAGTGAAACAGCCCAGAACACCGGGGAGCTGTTTTTT. Amino acids: CASSETAQNTGELFF.

The V gene is TRBV27, the J gene TRBJ2-7; 8 positions match TRBD2. The CDR3 runs to 13 residues. V was pared by 6 bases and J by 3 bases, with 4 bases of the junction left unmatched. Germline V lookup: CDR1 MNHEY, CDR2 SMNVEV (reference sequence). The CDR3 here is CASRPGGGYEQYF. The CDR3 bases are TGTGCCAGCAGACCCGGGGGGGGCTACGAGCAGTACTTC.

The chain joins TRBV7-8 to TRBJ1-6; TRBD1 might be the D (6 bases). Trimming took off 0 bases at V and 6 bases at J, with 12 bases between the two ends. The CDR3 spans 16 residues. The V gene's germline CDR1 is SGHVS and CDR2 FQNEAQ. The CDR3 region is CASSLAGEGGNSPLHF. CDR3 sequence (DNA): TGTGCCAGCAGCTTAGCGGGGGAGGGGGGTAATTCACCCCTCCACTTT.

V and J are TRBV9 and TRBJ2-3, with 7 bases aligning to TRBD1. V trimming: 4 bases; J trimming: 0 bases; junction bases outside the gene matches: 5. The CDR3 is 15 residues long. CDR1 SGDLS and CDR2 YYNGEE come from the germline V gene. In DNA, the CDR3 is TGTGCCAGCAGCCCCCGACAGGGAAGCACAGATACGCAGTATTTT. Its protein is CASSPRQGSTDTQYF.

The rearrangement joins TRBV7-2 to TRBJ2-4, with 8 bases that match TRBD2. The CDR3 contains 16 residues. CDR1 and CDR2 (germline): SGHTA, FQGNSA. With 4 bases clipped from V and 1 base from J, the junction kept 6 bases outside the gene matches. The CDR3 nucleotides read TGTGCCAGCAGCTCGCTGGGCGGGGGGGCCAAAAACATTCAGTACTTC. Protein product: CASSSLGGGAKNIQYF.

The sample holds many counts of this clone. This chain connects TRBV4-3 to TRBJ2-7; a possible D gene is TRBD1 (6 bases). Germline V gene lookup returns CDR1 LGHNA and CDR2 YSLEER. This CDR3 comprises 14 residues. Trimming removed 4 bases from V and 2 bases from J, with 12 bases in between. CDR3 in DNA: TGCGCCAGCAGCCGACAACCAGGGGCCTACGAGCAGTACTTC. This translates into CASSRQPGAYEQYF.

The V call is TRBV7-6, the J call TRBJ1-3, with D possibly TRBD1 on 6 matching bases. Germline V gene sequence: CDR1 SGHVS, CDR2 FNYEAQ. This CDR3 contains 17 residues. Trimming took 2 bases from V and 0 from J, leaving 14 bases between them. CDR3 nucleotide sequence: TGTGCCAGCAGCTTATGGACAGCCGAAAGCTCTGGAAACACCATATATTTT. This codes for CASSLWTAESSGNTIYF.

The J gene is TRBJ2-5, the V gene TRBV6-5; TRBD1 matches at 10 bases. Near its end, the DNA agrees better with TRBJ2-7, so the J call may be wrong. The germline V gene has CDR1 MNHEY and CDR2 SVGAGI. The CDR3 contains 16 residues. Written as DNA, the CDR3 is TGTGCCAGCAGTTACTCCTCCGACAGGGGGCTCTACGAGCAGTACTTC. Translated, it gives CASSYSSDRGLYEQYF.

The chain carries TRBV10-1 and TRBJ2-1; the D gene is possibly TRBD2 (5 bases). The CDR3 covers 15 residues. V dropped 3 bases and J dropped 4 bases, with 13 bases sitting between them. The V gene's germline CDR1 is WNHNN and CDR2 SYGVQD (reference sequence). The CDR3 spells CASSESGNPYNEQFF. DNA for the CDR3: TGCGCCAGCAGTGAATCGGGGAACCCATACAATGAGCAGTTCTTC.

The chain is built from TRBV7-2 and TRBJ2-5; D is perhaps TRBD2 (6 bases). Germline V gene data show CDR1 as SGHTA and CDR2 as FQGNSA. This CDR3 spans 12 amino acids. V lost 7 bases, J lost 4 bases, and 10 bases lay in between. The CDR3, as DNA: TGTGCCAGCAAAGGAGGGACAGAGACCCAGTACTTC. Amino acid sequence: CASKGGTETQYF.